This T cell receptor (beta chain) was identified during a study of early T cells in non-severe SARS-CoV-2 infection. Study-level information: Alpha and beta chains were unpaired, from unsorted whole-blood bulk RNA.

Attachment of unique molecular identifiers to individual cDNA molecules was performed. One entry per CDR3 protein, called by TCRdb with MiXCR from the 5' RACE reads. The data hold 33,000 or so distinct CDR3 sequences, with 5% to 6.5% observed a single time. As regards this clonotype: Its target is unknown.

Findings and limits, study-wide: Database matching using VDJdb favored anti-spike CD8 responses, with private and CD4 specificities left missing.

The CDR3 sequence is 10 residues long. The germline V gene encodes CDR1 SQVTM and CDR2 ANQGSEA. The rearrangement uses TRBV29-1 and TRBJ2-2; tentative D call: TRBD2 (5 bases). The source is an adult who was a healthcare worker with PCR-confirmed SARS-CoV-2 infection or an uninfected control (not recorded which). The sequencing sample was made of whole blood. CDR3 DNA sequence: TGCAGAGCTGGGAGCGGGGAGCTGTTTTTT. Translating it yields CRAGSGELFF.